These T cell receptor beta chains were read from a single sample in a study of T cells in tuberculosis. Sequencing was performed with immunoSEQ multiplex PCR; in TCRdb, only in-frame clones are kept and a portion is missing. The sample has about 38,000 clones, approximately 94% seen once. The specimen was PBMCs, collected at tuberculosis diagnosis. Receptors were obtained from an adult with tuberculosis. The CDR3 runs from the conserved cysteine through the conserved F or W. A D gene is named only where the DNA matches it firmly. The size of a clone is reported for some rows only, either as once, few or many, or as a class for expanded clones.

CDR3 protein: CASSAPGGEQYF
CDR3 DNA: TGTGCCAGCAGCGCCCCCGGGGGCGAGCAGTACTTC
clone size: -
V gene: TRBV7-8
J gene: TRBJ2-7
D gene: -

CDR3 protein: CASSPGQNTGELFF
CDR3 DNA: TGCGCCAGCAGCCCGGGACAGAACACCGGGGAGCTGTTTTTT
clone size: -
V gene: TRBV5-1
J gene: TRBJ2-2
D gene: -

CDR3 protein: CASTKDRGNYGYTF
CDR3 DNA: TGTGCCAGTACTAAGGACAGGGGAAACTATGGCTACACCTTC
clone size: -
V gene: TRBV19
J gene: TRBJ1-2
D gene: TRBD1

CDR3 protein: CASSLGRWQTYTF
CDR3 DNA: TGTGCCAGCAGCTTGGGGAGGTGGCAGACTTACACCTTC
clone size: once
V gene: TRBV5-6
J gene: TRBJ1-2
D gene: -

CDR3 protein: CASSLGGGANEQFF
CDR3 DNA: TGCGCCAGCAGCTTGGGTGGGGGGGCTAATGAGCAGTTCTTC
clone size: -
V gene: TRBV5-1
J gene: TRBJ2-1
D gene: -

CDR3 protein: CASSWDRPFTSNQPQHF
CDR3 DNA: TGTGCCAGCAGCTGGGACAGGCCCTTCACTAGCAATCAGCCCCAGCATTTT
clone size: -
V gene: TRBV7-2
J gene: TRBJ1-5
D gene: TRBD1

CDR3 protein: CASSSKGTIPLEQYF
CDR3 DNA: TGTGCCAGCAGCTCGAAGGGGACTATTCCCCTGGAGCAGTACTTC
clone size: -
V gene: TRBV11-3
J gene: TRBJ2-7
D gene: TRBD2

CDR3 protein: CASSFDRGNTEAFF
CDR3 DNA: TGTGCCAGTAGTTTTGACAGGGGGAACACTGAAGCTTTCTTT
clone size: -
V gene: TRBV19
J gene: TRBJ1-1
D gene: TRBD1

CDR3 protein: CASSSLSGLAGGSEQFF
CDR3 DNA: TGTGCCAGCAGCTCCCTTTCGGGACTAGCGGGGGGGAGTGAGCAGTTCTTC
clone size: -
V gene: TRBV11-2
J gene: TRBJ2-1
D gene: TRBD2

CDR3 protein: CASRGDRSERKLFF
CDR3 DNA: TGTGCCAGCAGGGGGGACAGGTCCGAGAGGAAACTGTTTTTT
clone size: -
V gene: TRBV2
J gene: TRBJ1-4
D gene: TRBD1

CDR3 protein: CASMSRGRSYNEQFF
CDR3 DNA: TGTGCCAGCATGTCCAGAGGCCGCTCCTACAATGAGCAGTTCTTC
clone size: -
V gene: TRBV28
J gene: TRBJ2-1
D gene: -

CDR3 protein: CASSQAGGGQTYGYTF
CDR3 DNA: TGCGCCAGCAGCCAAGCGGGGGGGGGACAGACTTATGGCTACACCTTC
clone size: -
V gene: TRBV4-1
J gene: TRBJ1-2
D gene: TRBD1

CDR3 protein: CASSPIAGSTDTQYF
CDR3 DNA: TGCGCCAGCAGCCCAATAGCGGGGAGCACAGATACGCAGTATTTT
clone size: -
V gene: TRBV4-3
J gene: TRBJ2-3
D gene: TRBD2

CDR3 protein: CASSLDMGGGYTF
CDR3 DNA: TGTGCCAGCAGCTTGGACATGGGAGGCGGCTACACCTTC
clone size: once
V gene: TRBV5-4
J gene: TRBJ1-2
D gene: -

CDR3 protein: CASSLGSGQIQETQYF
CDR3 DNA: TGTGCCAGCAGCCTAGGATCAGGACAGATCCAAGAGACCCAGTACTTC
clone size: -
V gene: TRBV5-6
J gene: TRBJ2-5
D gene: -

CDR3 protein: CASSLEPFNEQFF
CDR3 DNA: TGTGCCAGCAGCTTAGAGCCCTTTAATGAGCAGTTCTTC
clone size: -
V gene: TRBV7-2
J gene: TRBJ2-1
D gene: -

CDR3 protein: CASSMYPGRQYF
CDR3 DNA: TGTGCCAGCAGCATGTACCCGGGAAGGCAGTACTTC
clone size: few
V gene: TRBV7-2
J gene: TRBJ2-7
D gene: -

CDR3 protein: CASNQRGQGNTEAFF
CDR3 DNA: TGTGCCAGCAACCAAAGGGGTCAGGGGAACACTGAAGCTTTCTTT
clone size: -
V gene: TRBV2
J gene: TRBJ1-1
D gene: -

CDR3 protein: CASSQVAVPGELFF
CDR3 DNA: TGCGCCAGCAGCCAGGTCGCAGTTCCCGGGGAGCTGTTTTTT
clone size: -
V gene: TRBV4-1
J gene: TRBJ2-2
D gene: -

CDR3 protein: CASSRQGNTEAFF
CDR3 DNA: TGTGCCAGCAGTCGACAGGGGAACACTGAAGCTTTCTTT
clone size: -
V gene: TRBV2
J gene: TRBJ1-1
D gene: TRBD1

CDR3 protein: CASSPGGGGYEQYF
CDR3 DNA: TGTGCCAGCAGCCCCGGGGGGGGCGGATACGAGCAGTACTTC
clone size: once
V gene: TRBV5-6
J gene: TRBJ2-7
D gene: TRBD2

CDR3 protein: CASATATGGGYTF
CDR3 DNA: TGTGCCAGCGCGACAGCAACTGGCGGCGGCTACACCTTC
clone size: -
V gene: TRBV7-3
J gene: TRBJ1-2
D gene: -

CDR3 protein: CASSGTSLGTDTQYF
CDR3 DNA: TGTGCCAGCAGCGGCACTAGCCTAGGCACAGATACGCAGTATTTT
clone size: -
V gene: TRBV5-6
J gene: TRBJ2-3
D gene: -

CDR3 protein: CASSYRLAGVYEQFF
CDR3 DNA: TGTGCCAGCAGTTATAGGCTAGCGGGGGTCTATGAGCAGTTCTTC
clone size: -
V gene: TRBV6-9
J gene: TRBJ2-1
D gene: TRBD2

CDR3 protein: CASSLAGARTNEKLFF
CDR3 DNA: TGTGCCAGCAGTTTGGCGGGGGCTCGGACTAATGAAAAACTGTTTTTT
clone size: -
V gene: TRBV27
J gene: TRBJ1-4
D gene: -

CDR3 protein: CASSLAQFSGANVLTF
CDR3 DNA: TGCGCCAGCAGCTTGGCCCAGTTCTCTGGGGCCAACGTCCTGACTTTC
clone size: -
V gene: TRBV5-1
J gene: TRBJ2-6
D gene: -

CDR3 protein: CASRPQHPGNEKLFF
CDR3 DNA: TGTGCCAGTAGGCCCCAACATCCCGGGAATGAAAAACTGTTTTTT
clone size: once
V gene: TRBV19
J gene: TRBJ1-4
D gene: -

CDR3 protein: CASSLDRGKQYF
CDR3 DNA: TGTGCCAGCAGTCTCGACAGGGGCAAACAGTACTTC
clone size: -
V gene: TRBV6-5
J gene: TRBJ2-7
D gene: TRBD1

CDR3 protein: CASSPSAALNTGELFF
CDR3 DNA: TGTGCCAGCTCCCCATCGGCGGCACTGAACACCGGGGAGCTGTTTTTT
clone size: -
V gene: TRBV18
J gene: TRBJ2-2
D gene: -

CDR3 protein: CASSLALGQLSYEQYF
CDR3 DNA: TGTGCCAGCAGTTTAGCGCTGGGACAGCTCTCCTACGAGCAGTACTTC
clone size: -
V gene: TRBV28
J gene: TRBJ2-7
D gene: TRBD1

CDR3 protein: CASSQGLAGEAYEQYF
CDR3 DNA: TGCGCCAGCAGCCAGGGACTAGCGGGGGAAGCCTACGAGCAGTACTTC
clone size: -
V gene: TRBV4-3
J gene: TRBJ2-7
D gene: TRBD2

CDR3 protein: CASSERRGSLDEQFF
CDR3 DNA: TGTGCCAGCAGTGAAAGGCGGGGGTCTCTAGATGAGCAGTTCTTC
clone size: once
V gene: TRBV2
J gene: TRBJ2-1
D gene: TRBD2

CDR3 protein: CASSQEARGANVLTF
CDR3 DNA: TGCGCCAGCAGCCAAGAGGCCCGTGGGGCCAACGTCCTGACTTTC
clone size: -
V gene: TRBV4-3
J gene: TRBJ2-6
D gene: -

CDR3 protein: CASSSTASSYNEQFF
CDR3 DNA: TGTGCCAGCTCATCGACAGCTAGCTCCTACAATGAGCAGTTCTTC
clone size: -
V gene: TRBV18
J gene: TRBJ2-1
D gene: -

CDR3 protein: CASTSYAGGPSYNSPLHF
CDR3 DNA: TGTGCCAGCACCTCCTATGCAGGGGGTCCCTCCTATAATTCACCCCTCCACTTT
clone size: -
V gene: TRBV6-4
J gene: TRBJ1-6
D gene: TRBD1

CDR3 protein: CASSPPTTGIRTEAFF
CDR3 DNA: TGTGCCAGCAGTCCACCGACGACAGGGATAAGGACTGAAGCTTTCTTT
clone size: -
V gene: TRBV6-6
J gene: TRBJ1-1
D gene: TRBD1

CDR3 protein: CASSPRDRSSYNEQFF
CDR3 DNA: TGTGCCAGCAGCCCGCGGGACAGGAGCTCCTACAATGAGCAGTTCTTC
clone size: once
V gene: TRBV7-3
J gene: TRBJ2-1
D gene: TRBD1

CDR3 protein: CASSPRTGSNEKLFF
CDR3 DNA: TGTGCCAGCTCACCCAGGACAGGGAGTAACGAAAAACTGTTTTTT
clone size: -
V gene: TRBV18
J gene: TRBJ1-4
D gene: TRBD1

CDR3 protein: CASSLGTGKAFF
CDR3 DNA: TGTGCCAGCAGCTTGGGGACAGGGAAAGCTTTCTTT
clone size: -
V gene: TRBV5-6
J gene: TRBJ1-1
D gene: TRBD1

CDR3 protein: CASSLWVGGNSPLHF
CDR3 DNA: TGTGCCAGCAGTTTATGGGTCGGAGGTAATTCACCCCTCCACTTT
clone size: -
V gene: TRBV27
J gene: TRBJ1-6
D gene: -

CDR3 protein: CASRRGGAQETQYF
CDR3 DNA: TGCGCCAGCAGGCGGGGGGGGGCTCAAGAGACCCAGTACTTC
clone size: -
V gene: TRBV4-1
J gene: TRBJ2-5
D gene: TRBD2

CDR3 protein: CASSQGQGRVPYF
CDR3 DNA: TGTGCCAGCAGTCAGGGACAGGGGCGTGTTCCGTACTTC
clone size: -
V gene: TRBV27
J gene: TRBJ2-4
D gene: TRBD1

CDR3 protein: CASQGGGYEQYF
CDR3 DNA: TGTGCCAGTCAGGGAGGCGGCTACGAGCAGTACTTC
clone size: -
V gene: TRBV27
J gene: TRBJ2-7
D gene: -

CDR3 protein: CAWTPLSSGGTEQYF
CDR3 DNA: TGTGCCTGGACTCCCCTGAGTAGCGGGGGTACCGAGCAGTACTTC
clone size: -
V gene: TRBV30
J gene: TRBJ2-7
D gene: TRBD2

CDR3 protein: CSVPNRGQGNTEAFF
CDR3 DNA: TGCAGCGTGCCGAACCGCGGACAGGGGAACACTGAAGCTTTCTTT
clone size: -
V gene: TRBV29-1
J gene: TRBJ1-1
D gene: TRBD1

CDR3 protein: CASSFPMPISQPQHF
CDR3 DNA: TGTGCCAGCTCGTTCCCTATGCCCATTTCCCAGCCCCAGCATTTT
clone size: -
V gene: TRBV19
J gene: TRBJ1-5
D gene: -

CDR3 protein: CASSPTSGKNTGELFF
CDR3 DNA: TGTGCCAGCAGCCCTACTAGCGGGAAAAACACCGGGGAGCTGTTTTTT
clone size: -
V gene: TRBV7-2
J gene: TRBJ2-2
D gene: TRBD2

CDR3 protein: CASSENIGGGETQYF
CDR3 DNA: TGCGCCAGCAGCGAAAATATCGGGGGGGGCGAGACCCAGTACTTC
clone size: -
V gene: TRBV5-1
J gene: TRBJ2-5
D gene: TRBD2

CDR3 protein: CASSQAWRRNTEAFF
CDR3 DNA: TGTGCCAGCAGCCAAGCTTGGAGGAGGAACACTGAAGCTTTCTTT
clone size: -
V gene: TRBV14
J gene: TRBJ1-1
D gene: -